A single sample gave rise to the 21 T cell receptor beta chains below, sequenced in a study of shared clonotypes between healthy human individuals. The method was immunoSEQ multiplex PCR; TCRdb's version includes in-frame clones alone and lacks a portion of them. The table records a few million clones, 93% of them present only once. Sequenced sample: naive CD4+ T cells from PBMCs. Subset noted: CD45RA+ positively selected. All receptors derive from a man younger than 30 in good health. Some clones in this sample may be carry-over from other donors' samples.

CDR3 region: CASSVGTGQAGLYF. The CDR3 nucleotides are TGTGCCAGCAGCGTGGGGACAGGGCAAGCCGGATTGTATTTT. J is TRBJ2-3 and V is TRBV7-9, with 9 bases matching TRBD1. The CDR3 totals 14 residues. Germline CDR1 is SEHNR and CDR2 is FQNEAQ (reference sequence). The V gene end was trimmed by 5 bases and the J gene end by 14 bases; junction bases not matched to a gene: 14.

This sequence joins TRBV2 and TRBJ1-1; TRBD1 might be the D (6 bases). CDR1 is SNHLY, CDR2 FYNNEI, per germline. The CDR3 runs 13 residues. V was pared by 7 bases and J by 1 base, with 10 bases between. CDR3: CASKTGRNTEAFF. The CDR3 bases are TGTGCCAGCAAAACAGGGCGGAACACTGAAGCTTTCTTT.

The chain is built from TRBV9 and TRBJ2-1; D is unresolved. V lost 3 bases to trimming and J lost 6 bases, with 7 bases between them. The CDR3 has 12 residues. Germline V gives CDR1 SGDLS, CDR2 YYNGEE. The CDR3 reads CASSGYSNEQFF. The CDR3, as DNA: TGTGCCAGCAGCGGCTACAGCAATGAGCAGTTCTTC.

The CDR3 nucleotides read TGTGCCAGCAGCGGAATGTCGGTAAACTATGGCTACACCTTC. Translation gives CASSGMSVNYGYTF. The chain links TRBV25-1 to TRBJ1-2; unclear D gene. This CDR3 comprises 14 residues. Germline loops: CDR1 MGHDK, CDR2 SYGVNS. The V end lost 6 bases, the J end lost 2 bases, and 13 bases lay between the germline ends.

The V gene is TRBV2, the J gene TRBJ2-5; TRBD2 matches 7 bases. The V gene's germline CDR1 is SNHLY and CDR2 FYNNEI. The CDR3 runs 14 residues. The J segment lost 0 bases and the V segment lost 8 bases, leaving 6 bases of the junction unmatched. In DNA, the CDR3 is TGTGCCAGCTTAGCGGGCCTATACCAAGAGACCCAGTACTTC. Translating gives CASLAGLYQETQYF.

The chain couples TRBV6-6 to TRBJ2-7; perhaps TRBD1 as D (5 bases). Germline CDR1 MNHNY, CDR2 SVGAGI (reference sequence). This CDR3 comprises 14 residues. V lost 4 bases, J lost 5 bases, and 15 bases lay in between. DNA of the CDR3: TGTGCCAGCAGTTCCCAGCCAGGGTTCCACGAGCAGTACTTC. Translating it yields CASSSQPGFHEQYF.

The CDR3 sequence: CASSLRTSGFNEQYF. The CDR3 DNA follows: TGTGCCAGCAGTTTACGGACTAGCGGATTCAACGAGCAGTACTTC. The chain recombines TRBV27 with TRBJ2-7; 10 bases line up with TRBD2. V shed 2 bases and J 5 bases; nucleotides not matched to a gene: 6. Germline V gives CDR1 MNHEY, CDR2 SMNVEV (reference sequence). This CDR3 is 15 amino acids long.

The V call is TRBV5-1, the J call TRBJ2-1; 11 bases match TRBD2. This CDR3 is built from 15 residues. Per the germline V gene, CDR1 is SGHRS and CDR2 is YFSETQ. Trimming cost V 4 bases and J 8 bases; bases outside gene matches: 8. CDR3 DNA: TGCGCCAGCAGCCTCGTAGCGGGAGGGGCGGATGAGCAGTTCTTC. Its translation is CASSLVAGGADEQFF. Drawing the rest from reference TRBV5-1 and TRBJ2-1, the complete variable domain is KAGVTQTPRYLIKTRGQQVTLSCSPISGHRSVSWYQQTPGQGLQFLFEYFSETQRNKGNFPGRFSGRQFSNSRSEMNVSTLELGDSALYLCASSLVAGGADEQFFGPGTRLTVL.

The V call is TRBV29-1, the J call TRBJ2-1; 10 nucleotides align to TRBD1. Germline CDR1 reads SQVTM; CDR2 reads ANQGSEA. CDR3 size: 14 residues. Germline trimming cut 3 bases from V and 3 bases from J; bases unmatched to any gene: 2. The CDR3 protein is CSVDRTGGYNEQFF. The CDR3 DNA reads as TGCAGCGTTGACCGGACAGGGGGCTACAATGAGCAGTTCTTC.

The chain joins TRBV5-1 to TRBJ1-1; a weak D match, TRBD1 (5 bases). V was cut by 1 base and J by 3 bases, with 16 bases left in between. CDR3 size: 16 residues. The germline gives CDR1 SGHRS, CDR2 YFSETQ. The CDR3 DNA sequence: TGCGCCAGCAGCTTGTACAGGTTGGGGATGGACACTGAAGCTTTCTTT. It encodes CASSLYRLGMDTEAFF.

The V call is TRBV27, the J call TRBJ2-7, with D possibly being TRBD2 (5 bases). V shed 2 bases and J shed 2 bases, with 10 bases lying between them. This CDR3 comprises 14 residues. Per the germline V gene, CDR1 is MNHEY and CDR2 is SMNVEV (reference sequence). CDR3 amino acids: CASSLRGSPYEQYF. CDR3 in DNA: TGTGCCAGCAGTTTAAGAGGGAGCCCCTACGAGCAGTACTTC.

The chain has TRBV4-1 and TRBJ1-2; 7 bases are a match to TRBD1. This CDR3 has 15 amino acids. CDR1 is MGHRA, CDR2 YSYEKL, per germline. V shed 4 bases, J shed 5 bases, and the junction held 10 bases outside the gene matches. The CDR3 nucleotides read TGCGCCAGCAGCCCCATGGGACAGACCTTTTATGGCTACACCTTC. This translates into CASSPMGQTFYGYTF.

The chain is built from TRBV18 and TRBJ2-7; D unclear. V was pared by 3 bases and J by 2 bases, with 11 bases between. This CDR3 spans 14 amino acids. Germline CDR1 is KGHSH and CDR2 is LQKENI. The CDR3 loop reads CASSPFGRTYEQYF. Written as DNA, the CDR3 is TGTGCCAGCTCACCGTTTGGGCGGACCTACGAGCAGTACTTC.

This clone appeared once. V usage is TRBV5-1 and J usage is TRBJ2-4, with TRBD2 identical over 9 bases. CDR3 length: 18 amino acids. Trimming removed 8 bases from V and 3 bases from J; junction bases left unmatched: 18. Per the germline V gene, CDR1 is SGHRS and CDR2 is YFSETQ. This chain's CDR3 is CASRLAGTTTGVKNIQYF. The CDR3 DNA reads TGCGCCAGTCGGCTAGCGGGGACTACGACCGGTGTCAAAAACATTCAGTACTTC.

This clone appeared a single time. The V gene is TRBV5-4, the J gene TRBJ2-1; D perhaps matches TRBD1 (6 bases). V was shortened by 4 bases and J by 7 bases, with 15 bases between the two germline ends. Looked up from germline, CDR1 is SGHNT and CDR2 is YYREEE (reference sequence). The CDR3 runs 14 residues. CDR3 sequence: CASSNRQATNEQFF. The CDR3 nucleotides are TGTGCCAGCAGCAACAGACAGGCTACGAATGAGCAGTTCTTC. The full variable domain, rest sourced from reference TRBV5-4 and TRBJ2-1, is ETGVTQSPTHLIKTRGQQVTLRCSSQSGHNTVSWYQQALGQGPQFIFQYYREEENGRGNFPPRFSGLQFPNYSSELNVNALELDDSALYLCASSNRQATNEQFFGPGTRLTVL.

The gene calls are TRBV7-6 and TRBJ2-7, with 13 bases identical to TRBD2. The ends lost 4 bases at V and 6 bases at J; junction bases unmatched: 6. CDR3 length: 15 amino acids. CDR1 and CDR2 from the germline V gene are SGHVS and FNYEAQ. CDR3 DNA sequence: TGTGCCAGCAGCTCTGGACTAGCGGGAGAACGCGAGCAGTACTTC. It yields the protein CASSSGLAGEREQYF.

This clone was found once. This chain connects TRBV5-1 to TRBJ2-1, with 10 positions matching TRBD2. Germline assignment: CDR1 SGHRS and CDR2 YFSETQ. The CDR3 loop spans 15 amino acids. V lost 3 bases and J lost 6; bases outside the gene matches: 6. CDR3 in DNA: TGCGCCAGCAGCTGGACTAGCGGCTCGGGCAATGAGCAGTTCTTC. Its protein product is CASSWTSGSGNEQFF. Based on the CDR3 plus reference TRBV5-1 and TRBJ2-1, the full variable domain is KAGVTQTPRYLIKTRGQQVTLSCSPISGHRSVSWYQQTPGQGLQFLFEYFSETQRNKGNFPGRFSGRQFSNSRSEMNVSTLELGDSALYLCASSWTSGSGNEQFFGPGTRLTVL.

The rearrangement uses TRBV7-2 and TRBJ2-7; D is ambiguous. Trimming pared 2 bases from V and 4 bases from J, leaving 15 bases between. The CDR3 length is 15 residues. The germline gives CDR1 SGHTA, CDR2 FQGNSA. This chain's CDR3 is CASSLRVQVEYEQYF. The DNA of the CDR3 is TGTGCCAGCAGCTTAAGGGTGCAGGTAGAGTACGAGCAGTACTTC.

The chain combines TRBV5-6 with TRBJ2-5, with D maybe TRBD1 (5 bases). With 0 bases removed from V and 4 bases from J, the gap between germline ends came to 13 bases. The CDR3 contains 15 residues. From germline, CDR1 is SGHDT and CDR2 YYEEEE. CDR3 in amino acids: CASSLGWTNSETQYF. DNA of the CDR3: TGTGCCAGCAGCTTGGGGTGGACAAACTCAGAGACCCAGTACTTC.

This chain links TRBV7-9 with TRBJ2-3; TRBD2 aligns across 7 bases. J lost 1 base, V lost 5 bases, and 9 bases had no gene match. Germline CDR1 reads SEHNR; CDR2 reads FQNEAQ (reference sequence). This CDR3 region has 16 residues. CDR3 region: CASSQSLLAGTDTQYF. CDR3 sequence (DNA): TGTGCCAGCAGCCAGTCCCTTCTAGCGGGCACAGATACGCAGTATTTT.

The gene calls are TRBV7-9 and TRBJ2-7, with 7 bases fitting TRBD2. CDR3 length equals 14 residues. The V gene's germline CDR1 is SEHNR and CDR2 FQNEAQ (reference sequence). Germline trimming cut 1 base from V and 9 bases from J; bases unmatched to any gene: 9. For the CDR3, the DNA is TGTGCCAGCAGCTTAGGTACTAGCGCGGAAGGGCAGTACTTC. This encodes CASSLGTSAEGQYF.